This T cell receptor beta chain is from a study of blood T cells in healthy people across ages. Germline trimming cut 4 bases from V and 6 bases from J; bases unmatched to any gene: 10. The CDR3 loop spans 15 amino acids. CDR1 and CDR2 from the germline V gene are SEHNR and FQNEAQ (reference sequence). This clonotype was seen a single time. Primers used in a second PCR of about 6 to 11 cycles were a sample-barcoded 5' primer and a J-beta primer mix. One entry per CDR3 protein results from TCRdb running MiXCR on the 5' RACE reads. The sample yields more than 1,400,000 distinct CDR3 sequences, around two fifths seen once.

This rearrangement joins TRBV7-9 to TRBJ2-3, with 7 bases fitting TRBD2. This TCR was sampled from a woman aged 18-29 years in good health. Sequences were obtained from blood. The CDR3 nucleotides are TGTGCCAGCAGCTCCGCGGGGAGGGCCACCGATACGCAGTATTTT. Its protein product is CASSSAGRATDTQYF.